This T cell receptor beta chain stems from a study of blood T cell repertoires in COVID-19 (dated by TCRdb to about 2020). With regard to the full study: Collaborator samples came from the United States, Italy and Spain and covered acute and convalescent phases of COVID-19. The samples were drawn from the first 160 participants of the ongoing ImmuneRACE study and from some 1,300 subjects provided by 6 global collaborators. A freely available public database, intended as a resource for researchers studying the immune response to SARS-CoV-2, is where the repertoires were released. Sample metadata almost always included a de-identified subject ID, COVID-19 status, age in years and sex. The material from the prospective study consisted of cDNA or gDNA derived from T cells, B-cell-depleted T cells, or PBMCs. Deeply sampled blood TCRbeta repertoires from subjects exposed to, actively infected with, or recovered from COVID-19 were included in the dataset. Where HLA class I and class II types were available, the types were taken from metadata supplied by the sample provider, not from assay-based typing.

Participants in the prospective study were enrolled through a virtual design, were aged about 18 to 90 years, and lived in 24 United States geographic areas. To assign participants to cohorts, the prospective study relied on clinical history that participants themselves reported in a screening survey and a study questionnaire. Mobile phlebotomists in the prospective study collected whole blood, serum and a nasopharyngeal or oropharyngeal swab from every participant. Over a roughly two-month period, participants in the prospective study had the option of providing additional blood draws and questionnaires. Blood samples from the prospective study were shipped frozen or at room temperature prior to DNA extraction. Remarks on this clone: Its cognate antigen has yet to be identified. No clone much larger than this one lies a single base away; base qualities are absent.

The V and J ends are trimmed by 8 bases and 3 bases, leaving 11 bases between them. The CDR3 covers 13 residues, taking in both the cysteine and the phenylalanine. Of all the DNA, just the CDR3 is kept, 39 bases in frame from base 1. CDR1 and CDR2 are drawn from the germline V gene: MNHEY, SVGAGI. The paper as a whole reports these results and caveats: The amount of clinical and demographic metadata varied by source and participant and was provided uncurated.

TCRbeta CDR3 regions were amplified from genomic DNA using the immunoSEQ Assay, a bias-controlled multiplex PCR. On the study's bioinformatics: Nucleated cell counts per sample were estimated from amplification of reference gene primers within the assay. To quantify the absolute abundance of each unique TCRbeta CDR3 rearrangement, sequence reads were collapsed and filtered. For each sample, productive Simpson clonality was calculated as the square root of Simpson's diversity index across productive rearrangements. The clones in this table, taken by TCRdb from immuneACCESS, are in-frame only. Not every clone is retained; where verified, under half of the shortfall comes from an unresolved V gene, and the cause of the rest is unknown. That table gives V, J and clone size, and the DNA gave D and trimming. The table for this sample lists fewer than 350,000 clones; roughly 93% of them were counted only once. Roughly 2% of the sample is in the top ten clones.

Material: PBMCs or T cells enriched from blood (not recorded which). This receptor was obtained from a woman aged 40 to 50 with acute COVID-19. The chain was built from TRBV6-5 and TRBJ1-3; a confident D gene designation cannot be given. The CDR3 has the sequence CASAFSGGNTIYF. The nucleotides are TGTGCCAGCGCCTTTTCCGGTGGAAACACCATATATTTT.